A single T cell receptor beta chain is shown here with its context. Its specificity is not known. The entry originates in a study of cytomegalovirus exposure and HLA in healthy donors. PCR was performed using 60 Vbeta and 13 Jbeta primers. Sequenced by immunoSEQ multiplex PCR; TCRdb stores in-frame clones only, minus some. This sample has approximately 160,000 clones, with 81% found just once. Between the trimmed V and J ends, which lost 0 bases and 0 bases, there was a span of 9 bases. CDR1 is SGDLS and CDR2 is YYNGEE in the germline V gene. This CDR3 spans 15 amino acids. Study results and caveats: Differences between HLA loci emerged in a later analysis of TCR association rates, with DRB1 most and HLA-C fewest.

This sequence originates from a woman aged 18-29 years in good health and CMV-seronegative. The sequenced sample consisted of PBMCs. The chain combines TRBV9 with TRBJ1-2; no reliable D call. CDR3 loop: CASSVAPGANYGYTF. DNA of the CDR3: TGTGCCAGCAGCGTAGCCCCGGGAGCTAACTATGGCTACACCTTC.